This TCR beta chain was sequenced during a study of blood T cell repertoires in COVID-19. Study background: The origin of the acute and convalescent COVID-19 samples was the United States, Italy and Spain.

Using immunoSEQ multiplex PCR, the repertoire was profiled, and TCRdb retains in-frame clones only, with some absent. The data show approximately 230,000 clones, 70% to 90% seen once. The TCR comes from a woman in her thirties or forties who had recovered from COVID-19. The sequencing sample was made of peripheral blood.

CDR3 sequence: CASRGEQGVYSPLHF. CDR3 bases: TGTGCCAGCAGGGGAGAACAGGGTGTCTATTCACCCCTCCACTTT. The genes are TRBV28 and TRBJ1-6; a weak D match, TRBD1 (6 bases). The CDR3 spans 15 residues. Trimming took 6 bases from V and 8 from J, leaving 17 bases between them. Germline V CDR1 and CDR2: MDHEN, SYDVKM. The entire variable domain, with the rest obtained from reference TRBV28 and TRBJ1-6, is as follows: DVKVTQSSRYLVKRTGEKVFLECVQDMDHENMFWYRQDPGLGLRLIYFSYDVKMKEKGDIPEGYSVSREKKERFSLILESASTNQTSMYLCASRGEQGVYSPLHFGNGTRLTVT.